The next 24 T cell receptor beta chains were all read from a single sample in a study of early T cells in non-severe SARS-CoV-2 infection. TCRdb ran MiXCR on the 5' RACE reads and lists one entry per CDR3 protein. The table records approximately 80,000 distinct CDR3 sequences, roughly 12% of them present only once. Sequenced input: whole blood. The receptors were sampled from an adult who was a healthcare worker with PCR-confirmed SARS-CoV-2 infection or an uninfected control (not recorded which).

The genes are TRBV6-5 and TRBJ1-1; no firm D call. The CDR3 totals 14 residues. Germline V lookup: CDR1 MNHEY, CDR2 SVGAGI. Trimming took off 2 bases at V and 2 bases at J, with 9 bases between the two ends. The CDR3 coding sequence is TGTGCCAGCAGTTACGGTAGAAAAAACACTGAAGCTTTCTTT. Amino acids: CASSYGRKNTEAFF.

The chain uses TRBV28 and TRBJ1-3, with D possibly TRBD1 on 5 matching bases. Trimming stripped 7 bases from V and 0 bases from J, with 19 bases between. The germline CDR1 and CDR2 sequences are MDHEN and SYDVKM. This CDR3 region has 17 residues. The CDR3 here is CASILGGTVSSGNTIYF. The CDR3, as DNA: TGTGCCAGCATCCTGGGGGGGACGGTTAGCTCTGGAAACACCATATATTTT.

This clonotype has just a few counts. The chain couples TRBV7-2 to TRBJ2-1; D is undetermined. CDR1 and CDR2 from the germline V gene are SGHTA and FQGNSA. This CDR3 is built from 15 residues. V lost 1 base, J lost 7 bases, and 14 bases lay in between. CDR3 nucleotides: TGTGCCAGCAGCTTAGGCTCCTCGGCGAGTAATGAGCAGTTCTTC. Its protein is CASSLGSSASNEQFF.

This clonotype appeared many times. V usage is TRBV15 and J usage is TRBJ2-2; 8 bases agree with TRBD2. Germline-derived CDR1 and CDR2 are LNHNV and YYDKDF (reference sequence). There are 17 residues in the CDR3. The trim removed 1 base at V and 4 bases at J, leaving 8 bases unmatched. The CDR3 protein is CATSRVGAGDSTGELFF. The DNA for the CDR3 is TGTGCCACCAGCAGAGTAGGAGCGGGAGATAGCACCGGGGAGCTGTTTTTT.

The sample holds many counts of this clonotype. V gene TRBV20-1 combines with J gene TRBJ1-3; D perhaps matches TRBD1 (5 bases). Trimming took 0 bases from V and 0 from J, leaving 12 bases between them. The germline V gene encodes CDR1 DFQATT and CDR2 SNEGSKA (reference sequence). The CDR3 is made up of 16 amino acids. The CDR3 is CSARDWQGLSGNTIYF. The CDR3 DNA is TGCAGTGCTAGAGATTGGCAGGGCCTCTCTGGAAACACCATATATTTT.

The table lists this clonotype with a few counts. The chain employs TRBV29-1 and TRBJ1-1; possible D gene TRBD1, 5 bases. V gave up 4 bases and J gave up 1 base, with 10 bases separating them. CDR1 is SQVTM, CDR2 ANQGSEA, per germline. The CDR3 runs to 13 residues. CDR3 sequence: CSVAGFANTEAFF. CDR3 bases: TGCAGCGTTGCAGGGTTCGCGAACACTGAAGCTTTCTTT.

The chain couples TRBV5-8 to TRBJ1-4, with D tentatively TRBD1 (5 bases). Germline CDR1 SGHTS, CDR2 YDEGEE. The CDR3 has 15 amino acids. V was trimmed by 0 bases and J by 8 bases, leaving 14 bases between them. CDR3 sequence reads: CASSLVWRGGEKLFF. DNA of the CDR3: TGTGCCAGCAGCTTGGTGTGGAGGGGAGGCGAAAAACTGTTTTTT.

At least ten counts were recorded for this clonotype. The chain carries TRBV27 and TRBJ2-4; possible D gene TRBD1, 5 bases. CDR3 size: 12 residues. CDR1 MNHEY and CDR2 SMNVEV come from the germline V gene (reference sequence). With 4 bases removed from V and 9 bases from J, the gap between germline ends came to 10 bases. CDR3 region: CASSSRQGIQYF. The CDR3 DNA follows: TGTGCCAGCAGTTCAAGGCAGGGCATTCAGTACTTC.

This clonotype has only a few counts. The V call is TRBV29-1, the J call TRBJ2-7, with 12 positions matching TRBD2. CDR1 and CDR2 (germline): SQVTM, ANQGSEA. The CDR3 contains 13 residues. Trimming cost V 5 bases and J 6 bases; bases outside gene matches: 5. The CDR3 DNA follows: TGCAGCGTTCTAGCGGGAGGGCCGGTCGAGCAGTACTTC. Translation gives CSVLAGGPVEQYF.

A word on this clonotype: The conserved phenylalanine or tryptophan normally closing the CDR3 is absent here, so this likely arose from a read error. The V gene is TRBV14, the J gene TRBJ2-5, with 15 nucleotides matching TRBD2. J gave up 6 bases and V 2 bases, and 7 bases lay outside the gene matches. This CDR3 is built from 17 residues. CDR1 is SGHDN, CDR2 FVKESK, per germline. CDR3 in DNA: TGTGCCAGCAGCCAAAGGACTAGCGGGAGGGCCGCGAAGACCCAGTACTCC. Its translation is CASSQRTSGRAAKTQYS.

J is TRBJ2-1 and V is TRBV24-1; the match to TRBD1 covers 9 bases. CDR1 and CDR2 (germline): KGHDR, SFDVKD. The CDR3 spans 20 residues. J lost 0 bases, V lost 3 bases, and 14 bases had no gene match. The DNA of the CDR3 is TGTGCCACCAGTGATGCGCCGGGACAGGGCCTAGGGAACTCCTACAATGAGCAGTTCTTC. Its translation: CATSDAPGQGLGNSYNEQFF.

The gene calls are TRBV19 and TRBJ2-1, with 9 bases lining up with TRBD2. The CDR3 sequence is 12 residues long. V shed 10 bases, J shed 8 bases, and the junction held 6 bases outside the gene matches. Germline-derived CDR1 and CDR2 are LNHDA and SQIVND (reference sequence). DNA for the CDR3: TGTGCCACGGGGACTAGCCTCCATGAGCAGTTCTTC. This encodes CATGTSLHEQFF. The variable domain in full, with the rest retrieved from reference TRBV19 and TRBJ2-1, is DGGITQSPKYLFRKEGQNVTLSCEQNLNHDAMYWYRQDPGQGLRLIYYSQIVNDFQKGDIAEGYSVSREKKESFPLTVTSAQKNPTAFYLCATGTSLHEQFFGPGTRLTVL.

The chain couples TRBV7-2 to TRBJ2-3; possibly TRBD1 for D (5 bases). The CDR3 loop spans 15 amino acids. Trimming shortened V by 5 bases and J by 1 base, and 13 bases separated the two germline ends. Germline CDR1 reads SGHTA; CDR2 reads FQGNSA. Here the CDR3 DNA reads TGTGCCAGCAGCCCTCGGACAATGGGCACAGATACGCAGTATTTT. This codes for CASSPRTMGTDTQYF.

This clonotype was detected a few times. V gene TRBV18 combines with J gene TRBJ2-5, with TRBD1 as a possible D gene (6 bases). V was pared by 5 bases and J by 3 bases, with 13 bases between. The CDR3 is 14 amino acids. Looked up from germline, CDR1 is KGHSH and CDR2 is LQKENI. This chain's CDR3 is CASSLYGTKETQYF. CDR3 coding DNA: TGTGCCAGCTCATTATACGGGACAAAAGAGACCCAGTACTTC.

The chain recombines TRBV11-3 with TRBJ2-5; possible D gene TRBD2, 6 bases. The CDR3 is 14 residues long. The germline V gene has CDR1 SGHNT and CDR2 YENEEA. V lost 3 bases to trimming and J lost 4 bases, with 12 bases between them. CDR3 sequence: CASSLGGEAETQYF. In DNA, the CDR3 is TGTGCCAGCAGCTTGGGGGGAGAGGCAGAGACCCAGTACTTC.

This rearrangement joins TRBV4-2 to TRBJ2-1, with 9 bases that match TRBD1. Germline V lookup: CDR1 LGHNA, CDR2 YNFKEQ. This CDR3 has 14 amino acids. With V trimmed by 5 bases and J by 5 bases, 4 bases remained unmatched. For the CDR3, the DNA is TGTGCCAGCAGCGCAGGGGACAGGGACAATGAGCAGTTCTTC. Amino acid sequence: CASSAGDRDNEQFF.

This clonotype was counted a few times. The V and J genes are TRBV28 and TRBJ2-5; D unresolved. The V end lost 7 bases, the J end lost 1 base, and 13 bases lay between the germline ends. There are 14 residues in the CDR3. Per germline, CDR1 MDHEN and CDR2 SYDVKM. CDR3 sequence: CASITGRPQETQYF. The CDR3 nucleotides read TGTGCCAGCATAACTGGACGGCCCCAAGAGACCCAGTACTTC.

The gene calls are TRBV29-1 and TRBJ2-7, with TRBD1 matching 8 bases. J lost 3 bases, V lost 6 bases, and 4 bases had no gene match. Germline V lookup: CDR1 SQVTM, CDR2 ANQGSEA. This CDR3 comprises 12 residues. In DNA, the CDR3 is TGCAGCGTGGGTGGACAGGGCTACGAGCAGTACTTC. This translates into CSVGGQGYEQYF.

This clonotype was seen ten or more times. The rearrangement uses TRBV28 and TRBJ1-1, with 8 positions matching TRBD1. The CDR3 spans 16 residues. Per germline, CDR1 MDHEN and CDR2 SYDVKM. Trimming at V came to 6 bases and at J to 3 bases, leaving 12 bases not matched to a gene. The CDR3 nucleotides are TGTGCCAGCAGCCCAGGGACAGGCGGGGGGGACACTGAAGCTTTCTTT. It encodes CASSPGTGGGDTEAFF.

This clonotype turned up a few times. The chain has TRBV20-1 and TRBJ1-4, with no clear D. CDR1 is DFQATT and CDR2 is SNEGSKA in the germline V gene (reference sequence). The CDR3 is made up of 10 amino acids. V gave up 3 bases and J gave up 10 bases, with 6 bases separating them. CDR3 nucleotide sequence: TGCAGTGCTAGTGCAGGAAAACTGTTTTTT. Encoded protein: CSASAGKLFF.

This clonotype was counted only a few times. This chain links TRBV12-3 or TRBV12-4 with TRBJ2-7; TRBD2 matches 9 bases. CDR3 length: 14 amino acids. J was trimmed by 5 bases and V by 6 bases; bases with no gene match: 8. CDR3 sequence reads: CASSPRLADDEQYF. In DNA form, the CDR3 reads TGTGCCAGCAGCCCCCGACTAGCGGACGACGAGCAGTACTTC.

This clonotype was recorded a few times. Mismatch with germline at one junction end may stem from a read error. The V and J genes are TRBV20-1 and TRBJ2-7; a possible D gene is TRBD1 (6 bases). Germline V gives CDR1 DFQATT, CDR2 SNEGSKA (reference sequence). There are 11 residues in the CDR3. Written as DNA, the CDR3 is TGCAGTGCTAGATCCGAGACAGGCCAACGCTTC. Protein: CSARSETGQRF.

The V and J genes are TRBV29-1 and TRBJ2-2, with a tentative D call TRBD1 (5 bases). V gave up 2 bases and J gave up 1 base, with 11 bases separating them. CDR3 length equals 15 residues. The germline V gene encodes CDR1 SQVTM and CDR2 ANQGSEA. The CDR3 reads CSVELDTGNTGELFF. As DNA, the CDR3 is TGCAGCGTTGAATTGGACACCGGGAACACCGGGGAGCTGTTTTTT.

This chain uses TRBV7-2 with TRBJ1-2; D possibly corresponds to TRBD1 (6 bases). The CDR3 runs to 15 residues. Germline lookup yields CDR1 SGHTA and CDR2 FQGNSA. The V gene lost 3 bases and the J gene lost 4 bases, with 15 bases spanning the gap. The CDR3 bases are TGTGCCAGCAGCTTCTTGTCGGACAGTCCCTATGGCTACACCTTC. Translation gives CASSFLSDSPYGYTF.